These 13 T cell receptor beta chains were all obtained from the same sample, sequenced in a study of blood T cell repertoires in COVID-19. Generated by immunoSEQ multiplex PCR, the TCRdb table keeps only in-frame clones and is missing some. The table records 200,000 to 250,000 clones, roughly nine tenths of them present only once. The sequenced sample was PBMCs or T cells enriched from blood (not recorded which). All receptors come from a woman between 50 and 59 years old in a cohort exposed to, infected with or recovered from COVID-19 (not recorded which).

This clone has just a few counts. The chain employs TRBV10-1 and TRBJ2-7, with TRBD1 identical over 10 bases. Germline CDR1 is WNHNN and CDR2 is SYGVQD (reference sequence). The CDR3 runs to 13 residues. J lost 3 bases, V lost 8 bases, and 4 bases had no gene match. CDR3 bases: TGCGCCAGCTCCGGGACAGGGGACTACGAGCAGTACTTC. Amino acids: CASSGTGDYEQYF.

The chain links TRBV18 to TRBJ2-7; D uncertain. V lost 1 base and J 1 base, leaving 8 bases between the germline ends. The CDR3 runs 14 residues. Germline V gives CDR1 KGHSH, CDR2 LQKENI. CDR3 residues: CASSPLYDSYEQYF. CDR3 nucleotide sequence: TGTGCCAGCTCACCACTCTACGATTCCTACGAGCAGTACTTC.

V usage is TRBV10-2 and J usage is TRBJ2-5; D not certain. CDR1 is WSHSY and CDR2 is SAAADI in the germline V gene. V lost 4 bases and J 5 bases, leaving 14 bases between the germline ends. The CDR3 is 14 amino acids. This CDR3 is CASSGSQVRETQYF. The CDR3 DNA reads TGCGCCAGCAGTGGGTCCCAGGTCCGTGAGACCCAGTACTTC.

The chain links TRBV28 to TRBJ1-1, with D perhaps matching TRBD1 (5 bases). Looked up from germline, CDR1 is MDHEN and CDR2 is SYDVKM. With 2 bases removed from V and 11 bases from J, the gap between germline ends came to 12 bases. The CDR3 sequence is 12 residues long. The CDR3, as DNA: TGTGCCAGCAGTTTAGGGGCGGCGGGGGCTTTCTTT. It encodes CASSLGAAGAFF.

This sequence joins TRBV30 and TRBJ2-1, with TRBD2 as a possible D gene (5 bases). CDR3 length: 14 residues. Germline V gene data show CDR1 as GTSNPN and CDR2 as SVGIG (reference sequence). V lost 5 bases and J lost 7, with 18 bases in between. In DNA form, the CDR3 reads TGTGCCTGGTCCGAGGGTGGTAGGGTAAATGAGCAGTTCTTC. Translated, it gives CAWSEGGRVNEQFF. The whole variable domain, filled in from reference TRBV30 and TRBJ2-1, reads SQTIHQWPATLVQPVGSPLSLECTVEGTSNPNLYWYRQAAGRGLQLLFYSVGIGQISSEVPQNLSASRPQDRQFILSSKKLLLSDSGFYLCAWSEGGRVNEQFFGPGTRLTVL.

This clone has more than one count but fewer than ten. The gene calls are TRBV28 and TRBJ1-4, with a weak D call TRBD1 (6 bases). This CDR3 has 15 residues. In germline, CDR1 is MDHEN, CDR2 SYDVKM. Between the trimmed V and J ends, which lost 7 bases and 3 bases, there was a span of 15 bases. CDR3 in amino acids: CASNSQGPANEKLFF. For the CDR3, the DNA is TGTGCCAGCAATTCCCAGGGGCCGGCTAATGAAAAACTGTTTTTT.

The gene calls are TRBV11-2 and TRBJ2-2; 10 positions agree with TRBD1. The V gene end was trimmed by 2 bases and the J gene end by 3 bases; junction bases not matched to a gene: 6. Germline V lookup: CDR1 SGHAT, CDR2 FQNNGV. The CDR3 consists of 17 residues. The CDR3 DNA reads TGTGCCAGCAGCTTATTGAGGGGACAGGGGTACACCGGGGAGCTGTTTTTT. Its protein is CASSLLRGQGYTGELFF.

This sequence joins TRBV6-5 and TRBJ1-6; D gene unclear. Germline CDR1 and CDR2: MNHEY and SVGAGI. V was pared by 0 bases and J by 8 bases, with 14 bases between. The CDR3 extends over 16 amino acids. The CDR3 nucleotides read TGTGCCAGCAGTTACTCGAATACGGGTTGGGATTCACCCCTCCACTTT. It yields the protein CASSYSNTGWDSPLHF.

The chain is built from TRBV7-2 and TRBJ1-2, with D hard to call. V lost 5 bases, J lost 2 bases, and 9 bases lay in between. Germline V CDR1 and CDR2: SGHTA, FQGNSA. The length of the CDR3 is 13 residues. This chain's CDR3 is CASSNDLNYGYTF. The CDR3 nucleotides read TGTGCCAGCAGCAACGATCTAAACTATGGCTACACCTTC.

The CDR3, as DNA: TGTGCCAGCAGCGAGGGACAGGGGGCGAACTACGAGCAGTACTTC. Translating it yields CASSEGQGANYEQYF. The V and J genes are TRBV4-2 and TRBJ2-7; 12 bases are shared with TRBD1. Per the germline V gene, CDR1 is LGHNA and CDR2 is YNFKEQ. J was trimmed by 3 bases and V by 5 bases; bases with no gene match: 5. The CDR3 covers 15 residues.

There are a few counts of this clone. This chain links TRBV7-8 with TRBJ2-7; weak D call: TRBD1 (5 bases). The germline V gene has CDR1 SGHVS and CDR2 FQNEAQ. V was cut by 4 bases and J by 3 bases, with 10 bases left in between. This CDR3 comprises 13 residues. CDR3 in amino acids: CASSSDSLYEQYF. The CDR3 DNA sequence: TGTGCCAGCAGCTCCGACAGTCTCTACGAGCAGTACTTC.

The V gene is TRBV5-1, the J gene TRBJ2-3; D not certain. Germline V CDR1 and CDR2: SGHRS, YFSETQ. The CDR3 is made up of 15 amino acids. With 0 bases removed from V and 5 bases from J, the gap between germline ends came to 13 bases. CDR3 DNA: TGCGCCAGCAGCTTGGCTCTAGGCGCGTTAGATACGCAGTATTTT. As protein: CASSLALGALDTQYF.

This clone has only one observation. The chain links TRBV7-9 to TRBJ1-1, with 8 bases identical to TRBD1. This CDR3 has 16 residues. V shed 1 base, J shed 6 bases, and the junction held 10 bases outside the gene matches. The germline V gene has CDR1 SEHNR and CDR2 FQNEAQ (reference sequence). CDR3 sequence reads: CASSLGGTGGLAEAFF. The CDR3 DNA follows: TGTGCCAGCAGCTTAGGGGGGACAGGAGGTTTGGCTGAAGCTTTCTTT.